A selection of T cell receptor beta chains follows, all from one sample in a study of tumor and adjacent non-tumor tissue in lung cancer. TCRdb reanalysed the multiplex PCR reads using MiXCR and keeps one entry per CDR3 protein. Of tens of thousands of distinct CDR3 sequences listed, around 70% were seen once; the top ten hold about 27%. What was sequenced was distant non-tumor lung tissue. All receptors come from a woman aged 45-59 years with non-small cell lung cancer. Each CDR3 is given with its conserved first and last residue. Each record gives: clone size, J gene, V gene, CDR3 protein. Size is omitted from some rows. Given values are once, few, many or a class for expanded clones.

size: few; J: TRBJ1-6; V: TRBV20-1; CDR3: CSATHRTGNNSPLHF
size: -; J: TRBJ2-1; V: TRBV11-2; CDR3: CARGMDRGSGEQFF
size: many; J: TRBJ2-3; V: TRBV6-1; CDR3: CASSELGGYTDTQYF
size: many; J: TRBJ2-6; V: TRBV5-1; CDR3: CASRPGTGSSGANVLTF
size: -; J: TRBJ2-1; V: TRBV4-3; CDR3: CASSHTSGNNEQFF
size: once; J: TRBJ1-2; V: TRBV5-4; CDR3: CAGSPDRGATPIAYTF
size: -; J: TRBJ2-6; V: TRBV7-8; CDR3: CASSLVGPDLSGANVLTF
size: -; J: TRBJ1-1; V: TRBV29-1; CDR3: CSVTVKGSVTEAFF
size: -; J: TRBJ2-4; V: TRBV4-1; CDR3: CASSREMWREGSLAKNIQYF
size: many; J: TRBJ2-6; V: TRBV20-1; CDR3: CSAITGGAGSGANVLTF
size: many; J: TRBJ2-7; V: TRBV5-4; CDR3: CASSLWSSREQYF
size: medium-sized; J: TRBJ2-5; V: TRBV19; CDR3: CASSAGPGGETQYF
size: -; J: TRBJ2-7; V: TRBV5-6; CDR3: CASNFMLAENLGSYEQYF
size: -; J: TRBJ2-2; V: TRBV20-1; CDR3: CSATMTSPNSGELFF
size: -; J: TRBJ2-2; V: TRBV12-3/TRBV12-4; CDR3: CASSLGTGELLF
size: few; J: TRBJ2-7; V: TRBV28; CDR3: CASSFATLSLTGISSYEQYF
size: -; J: TRBJ2-7; V: TRBV7-2; CDR3: CASSGRTGRYEQYF
size: -; J: TRBJ2-7; V: TRBV6-5; CDR3: CTNSTGQGSVHEEYF
size: -; J: TRBJ1-1; V: TRBV10-3; CDR3: CVISTPGQGNTDPFF
size: -; J: TRBJ1-5; V: TRBV28; CDR3: CASSKEQGGNQPQHF
size: few; J: TRBJ2-7; V: TRBV28; CDR3: CARLLGTGSYEQYF
size: -; J: TRBJ2-1; V: TRBV20-1; CDR3: CSATLPPGQPNEHFF
size: -; J: TRBJ2-1; V: TRBV29-1; CDR3: CSVDRESCNEQFF
size: -; J: TRBJ2-1; V: TRBV6-1; CDR3: CADSASGTGGHNEQFF
size: -; J: TRBJ2-3; V: TRBV11-3; CDR3: CANSWRGIDTQYF
size: -; J: TRBJ1-2; V: TRBV29-1; CDR3: CKVKTGGYTF
size: many; J: TRBJ2-5; V: TRBV6-1; CDR3: CASSGTSGNQETQYF
size: few; J: TRBJ1-1; V: TRBV20-1; CDR3: CSARDPLGGVGAEAFF
size: many; J: TRBJ2-1; V: TRBV11-2; CDR3: CAGSLELAGGSYNEQFF
size: many; J: TRBJ1-5; V: TRBV6-1; CDR3: CATLDTPNQPQHF
size: many; J: TRBJ2-7; V: TRBV5-5; CDR3: CASSLQKGRHEQYF
size: -; J: TRBJ1-2; V: TRBV6-2/TRBV6-3; CDR3: CASSSTRRGPEGYTF
size: once; J: TRBJ2-1; V: TRBV20-1; CDR3: CSVRAQGTAYNEQFF